A single sample gave rise to the 16 T cell receptor beta chains below, sequenced in a study of shared clonotypes between healthy human individuals. TCRdb's copy holds only in-frame clones and misses some; the assay was immunoSEQ multiplex PCR. Among about 110,000 clones listed, about 70% were seen once. Sequenced: memory CD8+ T cells sorted from blood. The subset is: CD45RO+ cells pooled with CCR7-negative TemRA cells. The origin of the receptors is a woman younger than 45 in good health.

The rearrangement joins TRBV28 to TRBJ2-7; a possible D gene is TRBD1 (5 bases). Trimming pared 9 bases from V and 0 bases from J, leaving 15 bases between. Germline CDR1 reads MDHEN; CDR2 reads SYDVKM. The length of the CDR3 is 14 residues. The CDR3 sequence: CASERTRSSYEQYF. CDR3 DNA: TGTGCCAGTGAACGGACAAGGAGCTCCTACGAGCAGTACTTC.

The rearrangement links TRBV27 to TRBJ2-7; D is ambiguous. The CDR3 contains 13 residues. CDR1 MNHEY and CDR2 SMNVEV come from the germline V gene (reference sequence). V lost 2 bases to trimming and J lost 3 bases, with 8 bases between them. CDR3 in amino acids: CASSLRVGYEQYF. The CDR3 DNA reads as TGTGCCAGCAGTTTACGGGTCGGCTACGAGCAGTACTTC.

To note about this clone: With only one base between it and a far larger clone, this is likely a read error. This chain connects TRBV6-5 to TRBJ2-2; D is ambiguous. The germline V gene has CDR1 MNHEY and CDR2 SVGAGI. Trimming took 1 base from V and 10 from J, leaving 10 bases between them. The CDR3 has 13 residues. CDR3 protein: CASSYFEVTELFF. In DNA, the CDR3 is TGTGCCAGCAGTTACTTTGAGGTTACGGAGCTGTTTTTT.

This clone has only a few counts. J is TRBJ1-2 and V is TRBV18; D uncertain. The CDR3 extends over 12 amino acids. With 0 bases removed from V and 1 base from J, the gap between germline ends came to 0 bases. Per the germline V gene, CDR1 is KGHSH and CDR2 is LQKENI. For the CDR3, the DNA is TGTGCCAGCTCACCACCTAACTATGGCTACACCTTC. Amino acids: CASSPPNYGYTF.

The table lists this clone with a count of one. V gene TRBV4-2 combines with J gene TRBJ2-5; a weak D match, TRBD2 (5 bases). CDR3 length equals 15 residues. Germline assignment: CDR1 LGHNA and CDR2 YNFKEQ. V was trimmed by 4 bases and J by 1 base, leaving 13 bases between them. The DNA for the CDR3 is TGTGCCAGCAGCCCCGCCGGTAGCGTCCAAGAGACCCAGTACTTC. As protein: CASSPAGSVQETQYF.

This sequence joins TRBV12-5 and TRBJ1-2; weak D call: TRBD1 (5 bases). V was pared by 4 bases and J by 5 bases, with 8 bases between. The CDR3 spans 12 residues. CDR1 and CDR2 from the germline V gene are LGHNT and FRNRAP. CDR3 in amino acids: CASGSDSYGYTF. The CDR3 DNA is TGTGCTAGTGGTTCAGACAGTTATGGCTACACCTTC.

This clone was seen ten or more times. The chain's CDR3 is CASSLERFYDGYTF. Here the CDR3 DNA reads TGCGCCAGCAGCTTGGAGAGGTTCTACGATGGCTACACCTTC. The chain combines TRBV5-1 with TRBJ1-2; D remains ambiguous. This CDR3 is built from 14 residues. The V gene's germline CDR1 is SGHRS and CDR2 YFSETQ. Trimming left V 0 bases short and J 6 bases short, with 12 bases between.

CDR3 loop: CASSLDSNQPQHF. For the CDR3, the DNA is TGTGCCAGCAGCCTCGATAGCAATCAGCCCCAGCATTTT. The chain uses TRBV5-4 and TRBJ1-5; D is uncertain. V was cut by 4 bases and J by 0 bases, with 5 bases left in between. Per the germline V gene, CDR1 is SGHNT and CDR2 is YYREEE (reference sequence). This CDR3 has 13 residues.

This clone was seen repeatedly, ten times or more. The chain has TRBV2 and TRBJ2-3; 12 bases agree with TRBD2. V was clipped by 8 bases and J by 2 bases; unmatched bases: 2. The germline CDR1 and CDR2 sequences are SNHLY and FYNNEI. The CDR3 totals 14 residues. CDR3 region: CASLAGGPTDTQYF. Here the CDR3 DNA reads TGTGCCAGCCTAGCGGGAGGGCCCACAGATACGCAGTATTTT.

This rearrangement joins TRBV27 to TRBJ1-5; TRBD1 matches at 8 bases. In germline, CDR1 is MNHEY, CDR2 SMNVEV (reference sequence). The CDR3 runs 14 residues. The V gene end was trimmed by 8 bases and the J gene end by 6 bases; junction bases not matched to a gene: 9. In nucleotides, the CDR3 is TGTGCCAGCCCAGACAGGGGACGGGTTCAGCCCCAGCATTTT. Protein product: CASPDRGRVQPQHF.

This clone was seen once. This chain links TRBV29-1 with TRBJ2-1, with TRBD1 matching 12 bases. The germline CDR1 and CDR2 sequences are SQVTM and ANQGSEA. Trimming cost V 4 bases and J 7 bases; bases outside gene matches: 11. The CDR3 has 16 residues. CDR3 DNA sequence: TGCAGCGTTGTCCTAGGGGACAGGGGGCAGTGGAATGAGCAGTTCTTC. Encoded protein: CSVVLGDRGQWNEQFF.

The chain carries TRBV19 and TRBJ2-6; no firm D call. Germline V gene data show CDR1 as LNHDA and CDR2 as SQIVND (reference sequence). Deletions cut 3 bases from V and 4 bases from J, with 10 bases between. This CDR3 is 15 amino acids long. The CDR3 loop is CASSISLIGANVLTF. The CDR3, as DNA: TGTGCCAGTAGTATTTCTTTAATCGGGGCCAACGTCCTGACTTTC.

This clone was picked up many times. The chain employs TRBV5-6 and TRBJ2-6; D is tentatively TRBD1 or TRBD2 (6 bases each). The V end was cut by 1 base, the J end by 2 bases, with 13 bases between. Germline CDR1 SGHDT, CDR2 YYEEEE. The CDR3 totals 17 residues. The CDR3 sequence: CASSLMEGDTGANVLTF. The CDR3 coding sequence is TGTGCCAGCAGCTTGATGGAGGGGGACACTGGGGCCAACGTCCTGACTTTC.

This clone was seen only a few times. The rearrangement links TRBV15 to TRBJ2-1; TRBD2 matches 8 bases. Losses at the gene ends were 0 bases for V and 7 bases for J; bases not matched to a gene: 5. The CDR3 is 15 residues long. Germline V lookup: CDR1 LNHNV, CDR2 YYDKDF (reference sequence). In nucleotides, the CDR3 is TGTGCCACCAGCAGAGATTCCAGCGGGAGTAATGAGCAGTTCTTC. Its protein product is CATSRDSSGSNEQFF.

The rearrangement links TRBV19 to TRBJ1-5; TRBD1 might be the D (5 bases). V lost 6 bases and J 4 bases, leaving 25 bases between the germline ends. This CDR3 has 18 residues. CDR1 and CDR2 (germline): LNHDA, SQIVND (reference sequence). CDR3 in amino acids: CASSPTQGRVPSNQPQHF. In DNA, the CDR3 is TGTGCCAGTAGCCCCACCCAGGGCCGGGTCCCGTCGAATCAGCCCCAGCATTTT.

The chain uses TRBV10-3 and TRBJ1-4; 7 nucleotides agree with TRBD1. V lost 4 bases to trimming and J lost 1 base; unmatched junction nucleotides: 6. Germline V gives CDR1 ENHRY, CDR2 SYGVKD. This CDR3 spans 16 amino acids. The DNA of the CDR3 is TGTGCCATCAGTGGACAGGGTCCTGAAACTAATGAAAAACTGTTTTTT. This gives the protein CAISGQGPETNEKLFF.